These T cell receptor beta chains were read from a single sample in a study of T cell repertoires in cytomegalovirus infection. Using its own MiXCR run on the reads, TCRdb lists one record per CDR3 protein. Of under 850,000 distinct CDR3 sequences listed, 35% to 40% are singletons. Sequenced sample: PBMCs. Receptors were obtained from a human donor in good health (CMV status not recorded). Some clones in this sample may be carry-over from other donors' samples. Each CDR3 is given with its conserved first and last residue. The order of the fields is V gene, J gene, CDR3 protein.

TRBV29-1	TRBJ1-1	CSVEVMGGTEAFF
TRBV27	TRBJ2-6	CATGRTFSGANVLTF
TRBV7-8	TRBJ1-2	CASSRGGTHYGYTF
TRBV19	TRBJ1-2	CASEQGEVYGYTF
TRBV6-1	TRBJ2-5	CASKTRNTNQETQYF
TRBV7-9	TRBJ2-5	CASSPPGVGDQETQYF
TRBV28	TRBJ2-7	CASTQGGGKEYEQYF
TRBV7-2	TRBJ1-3	CASCIISGNTIYF
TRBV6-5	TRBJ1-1	CASSPRGQGSNTEAFF
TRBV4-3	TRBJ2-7	CASSRGLAGGYEQYF
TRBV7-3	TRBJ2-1	CASSFGTSSINEQFF
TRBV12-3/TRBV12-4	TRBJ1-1	CASRGASRTNTEAFF
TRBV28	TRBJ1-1	CASSYPMGAFF
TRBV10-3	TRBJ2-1	CAISEYGGRSYNEQFF
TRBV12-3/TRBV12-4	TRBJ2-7	CASSQWGAGTYEQYF
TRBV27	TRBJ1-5	CASSLVGLGNQPQHF
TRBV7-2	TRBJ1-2	CASSAQGNGYTF
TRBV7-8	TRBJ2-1	CASTGQGDGGEQFF
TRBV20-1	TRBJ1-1	CSASGRGGTEAFF
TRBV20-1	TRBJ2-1	CSASHGQGSQFF
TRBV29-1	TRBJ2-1	CSVDTQLAGALLYNEQFF
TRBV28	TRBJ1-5	CASSPEGGAKPQHF